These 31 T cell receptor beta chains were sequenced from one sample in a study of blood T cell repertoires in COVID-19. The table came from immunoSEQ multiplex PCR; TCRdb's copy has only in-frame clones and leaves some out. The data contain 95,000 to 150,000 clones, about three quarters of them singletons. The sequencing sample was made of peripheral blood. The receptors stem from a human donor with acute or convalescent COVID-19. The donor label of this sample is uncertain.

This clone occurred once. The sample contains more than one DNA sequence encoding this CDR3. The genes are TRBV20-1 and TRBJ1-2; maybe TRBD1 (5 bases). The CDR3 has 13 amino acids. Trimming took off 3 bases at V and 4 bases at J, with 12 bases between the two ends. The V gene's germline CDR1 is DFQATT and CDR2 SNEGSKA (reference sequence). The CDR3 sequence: CSASDGGGYGYTF. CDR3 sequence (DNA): TGCAGTGCTAGTGATGGGGGGGGCTATGGCTACACCTTC.

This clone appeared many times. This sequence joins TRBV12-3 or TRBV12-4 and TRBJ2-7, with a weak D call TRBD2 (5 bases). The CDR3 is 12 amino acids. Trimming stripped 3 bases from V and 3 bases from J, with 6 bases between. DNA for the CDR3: TGTGCCAGCAGTTTTACTAGCTACGAGCAGTACTTC. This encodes CASSFTSYEQYF.

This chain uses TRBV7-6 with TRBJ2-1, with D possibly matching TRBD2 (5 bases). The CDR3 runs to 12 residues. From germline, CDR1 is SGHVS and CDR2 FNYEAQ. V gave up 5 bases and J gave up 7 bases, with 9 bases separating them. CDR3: CASSKLVNEQFF. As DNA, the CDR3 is TGTGCCAGCAGCAAACTAGTAAATGAGCAGTTCTTC.

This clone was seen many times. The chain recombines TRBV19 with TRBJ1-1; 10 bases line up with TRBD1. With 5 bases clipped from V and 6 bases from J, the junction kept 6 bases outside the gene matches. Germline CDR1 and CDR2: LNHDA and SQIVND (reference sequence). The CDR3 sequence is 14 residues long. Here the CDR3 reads CASSRTGGDPEAFF. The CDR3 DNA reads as TGTGCCAGTAGTCGGACAGGGGGAGATCCTGAAGCTTTCTTT.

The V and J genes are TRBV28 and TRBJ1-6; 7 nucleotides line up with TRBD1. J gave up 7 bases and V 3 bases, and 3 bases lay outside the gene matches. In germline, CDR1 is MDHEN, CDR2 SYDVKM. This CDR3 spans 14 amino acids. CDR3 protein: CASSLPQGNSPLHF. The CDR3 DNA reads TGTGCCAGCAGTTTGCCACAGGGGAATTCACCCCTCCACTTT.

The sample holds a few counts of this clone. CDR3 DNA: TGCAGCGCCGGGACAGGGAGGAATGAGCAGTTCTTC. The encoded protein is CSAGTGRNEQFF. The chain employs TRBV29-1 and TRBJ2-1; 9 bases are shared with TRBD1. Losses at the gene ends were 7 bases for V and 7 bases for J; bases not matched to a gene: 5. Per germline, CDR1 SQVTM and CDR2 ANQGSEA. The CDR3 is made up of 12 amino acids.

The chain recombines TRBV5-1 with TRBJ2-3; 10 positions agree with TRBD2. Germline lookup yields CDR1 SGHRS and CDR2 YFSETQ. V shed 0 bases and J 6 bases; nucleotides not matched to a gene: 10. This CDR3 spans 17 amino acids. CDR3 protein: CASSLAVAGGSLDTQYF. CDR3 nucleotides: TGCGCCAGCAGCTTGGCTGTAGCGGGGGGTTCCTTGGATACGCAGTATTTT. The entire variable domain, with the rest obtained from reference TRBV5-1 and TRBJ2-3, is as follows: KAGVTQTPRYLIKTRGQQVTLSCSPISGHRSVSWYQQTPGQGLQFLFEYFSETQRNKGNFPGRFSGRQFSNSRSEMNVSTLELGDSALYLCASSLAVAGGSLDTQYFGPGTRLTVL.

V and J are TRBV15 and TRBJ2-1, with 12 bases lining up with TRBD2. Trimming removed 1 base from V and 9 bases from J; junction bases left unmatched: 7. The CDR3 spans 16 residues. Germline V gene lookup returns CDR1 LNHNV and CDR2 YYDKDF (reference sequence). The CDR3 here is CATSRGPSGGAGEQFF. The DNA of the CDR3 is TGTGCCACCAGCAGAGGACCTAGCGGGGGGGCAGGTGAGCAGTTCTTC.

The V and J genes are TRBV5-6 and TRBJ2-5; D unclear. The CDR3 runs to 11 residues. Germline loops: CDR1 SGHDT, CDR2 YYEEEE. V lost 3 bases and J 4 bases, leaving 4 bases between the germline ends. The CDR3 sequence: CASSWRETQYF. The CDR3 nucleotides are TGTGCCAGCAGCTGGAGAGAGACCCAGTACTTC. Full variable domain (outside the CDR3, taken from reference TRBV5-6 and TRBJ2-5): DAGVTQSPTHLIKTRGQQVTLRCSPKSGHDTVSWYQQALGQGPQFIFQYYEEEERQRGNFPDRFSGHQFPNYSSELNVNALLLGDSALYLCASSWRETQYFGPGTRLLVL.

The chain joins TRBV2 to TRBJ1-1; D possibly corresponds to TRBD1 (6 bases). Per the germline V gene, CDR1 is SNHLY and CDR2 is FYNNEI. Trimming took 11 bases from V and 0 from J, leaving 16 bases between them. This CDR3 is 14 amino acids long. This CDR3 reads CASARGQLNTEAFF. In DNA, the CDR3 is TGTGCCTCTGCCAGAGGACAGTTGAACACTGAAGCTTTCTTT.

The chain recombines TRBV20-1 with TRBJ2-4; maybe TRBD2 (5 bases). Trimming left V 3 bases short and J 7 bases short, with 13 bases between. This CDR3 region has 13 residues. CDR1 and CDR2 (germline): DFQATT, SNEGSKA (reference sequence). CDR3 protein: CSASSGIENIQYF. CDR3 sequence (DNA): TGCAGTGCTAGTTCGGGGATAGAGAACATTCAGTACTTC.

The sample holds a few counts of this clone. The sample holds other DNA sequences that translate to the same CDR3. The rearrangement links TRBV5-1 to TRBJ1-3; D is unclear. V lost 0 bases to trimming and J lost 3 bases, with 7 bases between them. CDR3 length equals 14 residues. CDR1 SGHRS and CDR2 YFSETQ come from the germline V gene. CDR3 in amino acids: CASSLGTDGNTIYF. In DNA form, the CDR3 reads TGCGCCAGCAGCTTGGGTACAGATGGAAACACCATATATTTT.

CDR3 DNA: TGTGCCAGTAGTAATTTCGGGGGTAATCAGCCCCAGCATTTT. Encoded protein: CASSNFGGNQPQHF. The J gene is TRBJ1-5, the V gene TRBV19; perhaps TRBD1 as D (5 bases). Trimming cost V 4 bases and J 4 bases, with 11 bases left between them. CDR1 and CDR2 (germline): LNHDA, SQIVND (reference sequence). The length of the CDR3 is 14 residues.

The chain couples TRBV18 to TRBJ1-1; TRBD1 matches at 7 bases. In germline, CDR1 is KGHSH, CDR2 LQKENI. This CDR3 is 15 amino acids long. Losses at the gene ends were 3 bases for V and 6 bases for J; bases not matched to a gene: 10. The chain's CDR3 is CASSPSQGVGAEAFF. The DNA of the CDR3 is TGTGCCAGCTCACCGAGCCAGGGGGTAGGGGCTGAAGCTTTCTTT.

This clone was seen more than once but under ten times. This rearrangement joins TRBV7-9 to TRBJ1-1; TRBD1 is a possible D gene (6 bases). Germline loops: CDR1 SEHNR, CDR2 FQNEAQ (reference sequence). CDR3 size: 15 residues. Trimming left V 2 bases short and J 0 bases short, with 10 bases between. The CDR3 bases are TGTGCCAGCAGCTTAATGAGGGGGATGAACACTGAAGCTTTCTTT. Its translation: CASSLMRGMNTEAFF.

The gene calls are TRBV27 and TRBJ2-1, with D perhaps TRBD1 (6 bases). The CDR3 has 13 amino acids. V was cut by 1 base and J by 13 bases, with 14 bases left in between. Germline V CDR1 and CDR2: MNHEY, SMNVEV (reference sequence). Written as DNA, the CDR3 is TGTGCCAGCAGTTTATGGGTGACAGGAGTTCAGTTCTTC. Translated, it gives CASSLWVTGVQFF.

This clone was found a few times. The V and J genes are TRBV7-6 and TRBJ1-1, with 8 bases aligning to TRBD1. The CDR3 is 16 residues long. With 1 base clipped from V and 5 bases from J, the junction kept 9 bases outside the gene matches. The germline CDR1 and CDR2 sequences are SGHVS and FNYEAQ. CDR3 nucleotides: TGTGCCAGCAGCTTAGGAGACGACAGGGGATGGACTGAAGCTTTCTTT. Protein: CASSLGDDRGWTEAFF.

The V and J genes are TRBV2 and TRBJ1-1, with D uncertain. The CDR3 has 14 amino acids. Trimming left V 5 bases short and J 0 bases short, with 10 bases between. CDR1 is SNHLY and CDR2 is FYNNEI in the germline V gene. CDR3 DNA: TGTGCCAGCAGTCACCTAACCATGAACACTGAAGCTTTCTTT. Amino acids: CASSHLTMNTEAFF.

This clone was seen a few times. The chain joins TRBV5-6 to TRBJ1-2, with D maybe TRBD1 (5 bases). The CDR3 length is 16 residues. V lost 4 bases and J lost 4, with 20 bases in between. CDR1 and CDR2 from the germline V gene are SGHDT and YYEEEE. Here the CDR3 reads CASSTVEGGVVYGYTF. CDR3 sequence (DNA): TGTGCCAGCAGCACGGTGGAGGGAGGGGTGGTCTATGGCTACACCTTC.

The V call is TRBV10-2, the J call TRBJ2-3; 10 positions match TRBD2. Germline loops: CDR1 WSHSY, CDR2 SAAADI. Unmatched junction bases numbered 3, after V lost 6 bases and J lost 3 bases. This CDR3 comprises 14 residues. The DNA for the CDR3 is TGCGCCAGCAGCCTAGCGGGGGCAACAGATACGCAGTATTTT. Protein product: CASSLAGATDTQYF.

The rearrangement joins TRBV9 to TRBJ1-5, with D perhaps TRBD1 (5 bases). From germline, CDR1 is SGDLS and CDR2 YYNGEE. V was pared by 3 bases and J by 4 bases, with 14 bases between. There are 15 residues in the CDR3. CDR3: CASSERDSYNQPQHF. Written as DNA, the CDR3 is TGTGCCAGCAGCGAAAGAGACAGTTATAATCAGCCCCAGCATTTT.

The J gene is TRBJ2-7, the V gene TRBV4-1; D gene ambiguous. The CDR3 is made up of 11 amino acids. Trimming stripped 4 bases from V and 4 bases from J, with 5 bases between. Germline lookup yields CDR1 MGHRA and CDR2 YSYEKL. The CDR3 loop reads CASSPCYEQYV. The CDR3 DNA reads TGCGCCAGCAGCCCCTGTTACGAGCAGTACGTC.

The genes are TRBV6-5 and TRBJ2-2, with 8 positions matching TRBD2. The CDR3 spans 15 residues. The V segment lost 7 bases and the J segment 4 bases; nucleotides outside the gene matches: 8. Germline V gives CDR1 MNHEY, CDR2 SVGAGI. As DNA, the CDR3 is TGTGCCAGCACTATGACTAGCGCGGGCACCGGGGAGCTGTTTTTT. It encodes CASTMTSAGTGELFF.

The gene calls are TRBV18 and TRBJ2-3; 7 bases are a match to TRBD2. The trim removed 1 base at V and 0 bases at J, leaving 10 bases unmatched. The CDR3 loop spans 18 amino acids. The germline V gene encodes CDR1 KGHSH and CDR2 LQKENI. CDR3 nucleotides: TGTGCCAGCTCACCACTTACAATGCGGGGGAGAAGCACAGATACGCAGTATTTT. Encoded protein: CASSPLTMRGRSTDTQYF.

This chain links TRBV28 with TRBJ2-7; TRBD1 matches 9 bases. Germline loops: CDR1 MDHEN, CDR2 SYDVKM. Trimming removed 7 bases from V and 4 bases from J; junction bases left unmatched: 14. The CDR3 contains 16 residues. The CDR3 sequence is CASTDDQRDRDYEQYF. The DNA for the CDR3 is TGTGCCAGCACCGACGACCAAAGGGACAGGGATTACGAGCAGTACTTC.

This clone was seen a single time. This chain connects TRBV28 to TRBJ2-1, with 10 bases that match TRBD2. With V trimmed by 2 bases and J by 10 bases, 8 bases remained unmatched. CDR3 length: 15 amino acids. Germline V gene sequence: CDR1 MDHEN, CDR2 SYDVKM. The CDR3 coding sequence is TGTGCCAGCAGTTTACCCCTAGCGGGGGTGGGGGAGCAGTTCTTC. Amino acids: CASSLPLAGVGEQFF.

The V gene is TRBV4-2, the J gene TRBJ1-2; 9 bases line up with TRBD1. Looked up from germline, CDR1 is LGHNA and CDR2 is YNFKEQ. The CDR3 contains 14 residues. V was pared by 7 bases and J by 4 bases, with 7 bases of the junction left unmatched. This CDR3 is CASTPGQGSYGYTF. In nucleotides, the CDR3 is TGTGCCAGCACCCCGGGACAGGGAAGCTATGGCTACACCTTC.

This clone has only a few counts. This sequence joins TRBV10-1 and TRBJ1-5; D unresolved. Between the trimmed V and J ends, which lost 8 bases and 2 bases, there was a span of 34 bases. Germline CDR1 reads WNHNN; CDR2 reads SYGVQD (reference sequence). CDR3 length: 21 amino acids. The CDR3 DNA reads TGCGCCAGCGGAGCCCTTACATCACGGATGAGGGTTTTAAGAGGCAATCAGCCCCAGCATTTT. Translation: CASGALTSRMRVLRGNQPQHF.

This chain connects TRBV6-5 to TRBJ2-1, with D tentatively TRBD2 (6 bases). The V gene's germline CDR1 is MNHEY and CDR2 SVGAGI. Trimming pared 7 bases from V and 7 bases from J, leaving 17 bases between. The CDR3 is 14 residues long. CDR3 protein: CASNRPEGTNEQFF. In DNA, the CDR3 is TGTGCCAGCAATCGACCCGAGGGGACTAATGAGCAGTTCTTC.

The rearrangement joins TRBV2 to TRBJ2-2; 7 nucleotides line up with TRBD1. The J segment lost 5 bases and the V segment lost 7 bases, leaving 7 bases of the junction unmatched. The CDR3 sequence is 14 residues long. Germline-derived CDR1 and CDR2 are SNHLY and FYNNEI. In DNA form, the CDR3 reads TGTGCCAGCACGCGACAGGGAATAACCGGGGAGCTGTTTTTT. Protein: CASTRQGITGELFF.

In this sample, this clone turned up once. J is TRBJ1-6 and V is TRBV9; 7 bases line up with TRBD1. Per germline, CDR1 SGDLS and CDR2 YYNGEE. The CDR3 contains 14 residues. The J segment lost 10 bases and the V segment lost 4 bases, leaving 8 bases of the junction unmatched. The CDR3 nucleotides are TGTGCCAGCAGCACCGGGACAGTCTCCTCACCCCTCCACTTT. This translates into CASSTGTVSSPLHF.